This TCR beta chain is from a study of blood T cells in healthy people across ages. This clonotype was picked up one time. The target antigen is unknown. Combining a sample-barcoded 5' primer with a J-beta primer mix, a second PCR ran for roughly 6 to 12 cycles. MiXCR, applied by TCRdb to the 5' RACE reads, yields one record per CDR3 protein. The repertoire includes over a million distinct CDR3 sequences, 42% of them detected once, and roughly 7.9% sits in the top ten. Study-wide points: The study found TCR beta diversity correlated strongly with naive T cell percentage. Among T cells, TCR beta diversity per million cells dropped roughly linearly as age rose.

V was clipped by 6 bases and J by 4 bases, with 18 bases between them. The CDR3 is 15 residues long. Sequenced input: blood. The V gene is TRBV12-3 or TRBV12-4, the J gene TRBJ1-1; unclear D gene. The receptor's source is a young woman in good health. CDR3: CASRDVDAVITEAFF. The CDR3 DNA sequence: TGTGCCAGCAGGGACGTGGACGCCGTGATCACTGAAGCTTTCTTT.